The clone carrying this T cell receptor beta chain has more than one count but fewer than ten. This sample stems from a study of T cells in Graves' hyperthyroidism and ophthalmopathy. TCR beta CDR3 regions were amplified from RNA. Carried out on the TCR CDR3, a first-round RT-PCR used the HTBI primer set. Each CDR3 protein gets one entry after TCRdb re-called the multiplex PCR reads with MiXCR. The sample has 550,000 to 600,000 distinct CDR3 sequences, 16% seen once. V was shortened by 2 bases and J by 10 bases, with 11 bases between the two germline ends. CDR3 length: 12 residues. In germline, CDR1 is MNHEY, CDR2 SMNVEV (reference sequence). Clinical symptoms, serum thyroxine, TRAb, thyroid ultrasound and orbital computed tomography informed diagnoses.

V is TRBV27 and J is TRBJ1-1; tentative D call: TRBD1 (5 bases). This receptor was obtained from a woman aged 18 to 35 with Graves' hyperthyroidism. Sequencing was done on a sample of blood. In nucleotides, the CDR3 is TGTGCCAGCAGTTTACGAAGGGGCCCAGCTTTCTTT. Amino acid sequence: CASSLRRGPAFF.